The clone carrying this T cell receptor (beta chain) is labeled as large. No antigen is known for it. This specimen belongs to a study of T cells in localized non-small cell lung cancer. Study results and caveats: The study linked higher blood T cell density to longer overall survival. When the top 100 tumor clones were examined, a median approximately 54 of them also appeared in the adjacent lung, which was paired and uninvolved. Uninvolved neighboring lung showed the greatest T cell clonality, exceeding tumor.

There are 14 residues in the CDR3. CDR1 SGHNT and CDR2 YENEEA come from the germline V gene. Trimming left V 5 bases short and J 3 bases short, with 10 bases between. Atypia-free lung next to the tumor was sampled at least 2 cm from its margin. The repertoire was sequenced with immunoSEQ multiplex PCR; TCRdb's copy has only in-frame clones and lacks some. This sample has roughly 2,000 clones, with around a sixth found just once. This receptor was obtained from a male donor at least 60 years old with stage I non-small cell lung cancer. This sample comprised normal lung tissue next to the tumor, obtained before any cancer treatment. The chain is built from TRBV11-3 and TRBJ2-2; D is ambiguous. The CDR3 protein is CASSEQEYTGELFF. The CDR3 DNA sequence: TGTGCCAGCAGCGAGCAGGAATACACCGGGGAGCTGTTTTTT.